Detailed here is one T cell receptor beta chain. The sample comes from a study of blood T cell repertoires in COVID-19. Study summary: The United States, Italy and Spain provided the acute and convalescent COVID-19 samples. Sources were T cells, B-cell-depleted T cells, or PBMCs; the material itself was cDNA or gDNA.

How the authors handled the data: Amplification of reference gene primers was used by the study to estimate nucleated cell counts. The assay was immunoSEQ multiplex PCR, and TCRdb's table has in-frame clones only and misses some. D and trimming were read from the DNA, whereas the V and J calls and clone size are those reported in that table. The sample consists of 95,000 to 100,000 clones, 84% of them appearing once. This receptor was taken from a human donor in a cohort sampled during active COVID-19. The sample taken for sequencing was peripheral blood.

The CDR3 loop is CASSYRGNQPQHF. In nucleotides, the CDR3 is TGTGCCAGCAGTTACCGCGGCAATCAGCCCCAGCATTTT. The rearrangement uses TRBV6-5 and TRBJ1-5, with D unresolved. Germline assignment: CDR1 MNHEY and CDR2 SVGAGI. V shed 2 bases and J shed 2 bases, with 4 bases lying between them. The CDR3 extends over 13 amino acids.